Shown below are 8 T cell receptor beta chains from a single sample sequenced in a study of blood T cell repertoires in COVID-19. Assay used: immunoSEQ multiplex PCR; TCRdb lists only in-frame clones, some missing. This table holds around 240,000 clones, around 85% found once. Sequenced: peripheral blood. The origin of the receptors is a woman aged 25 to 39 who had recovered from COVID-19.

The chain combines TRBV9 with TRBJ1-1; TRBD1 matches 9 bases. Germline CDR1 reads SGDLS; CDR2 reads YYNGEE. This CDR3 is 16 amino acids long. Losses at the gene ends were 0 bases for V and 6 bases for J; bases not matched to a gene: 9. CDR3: CASSVVGTGYFAEAFF. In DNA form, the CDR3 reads TGTGCCAGCAGCGTAGTCGGGACAGGGTACTTCGCTGAAGCTTTCTTT.

CDR3 bases: TGTGCCAGCAGCCCGGACAGGGGGCGGGACGAAAAACTGTTTTTT. The encoded protein is CASSPDRGRDEKLFF. The gene calls are TRBV7-2 and TRBJ1-4; 11 bases match TRBD1. CDR3 length equals 15 residues. Unmatched junction bases numbered 7, after V lost 5 bases and J lost 8 bases. Germline V gene data show CDR1 as SGHTA and CDR2 as FQGNSA.

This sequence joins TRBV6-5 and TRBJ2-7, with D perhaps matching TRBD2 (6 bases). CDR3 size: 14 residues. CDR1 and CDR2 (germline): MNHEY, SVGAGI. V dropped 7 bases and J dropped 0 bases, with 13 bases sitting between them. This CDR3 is CASTPWGDSYEQYF. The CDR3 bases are TGTGCCAGCACCCCCTGGGGGGACTCCTACGAGCAGTACTTC.

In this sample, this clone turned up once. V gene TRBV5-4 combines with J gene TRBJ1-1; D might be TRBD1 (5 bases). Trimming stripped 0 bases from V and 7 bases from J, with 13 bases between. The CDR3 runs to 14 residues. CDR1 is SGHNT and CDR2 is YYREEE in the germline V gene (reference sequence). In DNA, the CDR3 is TGTGCCAGCAGCTTGGCCCGACAGCCCGGTGAAGCTTTCTTT. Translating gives CASSLARQPGEAFF. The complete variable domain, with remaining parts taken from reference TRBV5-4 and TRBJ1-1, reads ETGVTQSPTHLIKTRGQQVTLRCSSQSGHNTVSWYQQALGQGPQFIFQYYREEENGRGNFPPRFSGLQFPNYSSELNVNALELDDSALYLCASSLARQPGEAFFGQGTRLTVV.

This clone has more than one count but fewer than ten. The CDR3 loop is CASSPSSLSYGYTF. The CDR3 DNA sequence: TGTGCCAGCTCCCCCTCGTCCCTTAGCTATGGCTACACCTTC. The rearrangement uses TRBV18 and TRBJ1-2, with unresolved D. V lost 6 bases to trimming and J lost 4 bases, with 15 bases between them. The CDR3 length is 14 residues. CDR1 and CDR2 from the germline V gene are KGHSH and LQKENI.

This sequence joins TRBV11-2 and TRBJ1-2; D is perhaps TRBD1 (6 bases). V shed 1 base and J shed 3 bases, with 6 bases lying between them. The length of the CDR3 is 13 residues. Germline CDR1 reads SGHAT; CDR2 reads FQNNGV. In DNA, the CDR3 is TGTGCCAGCAGCTTAGGGACAGACTATGGCTACACCTTC. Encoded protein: CASSLGTDYGYTF.

The CDR3, as DNA: TGCGCCAGCAGCTTAGAACAGAGAGATGAGCAGTTCTTC. The encoded protein is CASSLEQRDEQFF. V and J are TRBV5-1 and TRBJ2-1; D remains unclear. CDR1 and CDR2 from the germline V gene are SGHRS and YFSETQ. The CDR3 spans 13 residues. V lost 2 bases and J 8 bases, leaving 11 bases between the germline ends.

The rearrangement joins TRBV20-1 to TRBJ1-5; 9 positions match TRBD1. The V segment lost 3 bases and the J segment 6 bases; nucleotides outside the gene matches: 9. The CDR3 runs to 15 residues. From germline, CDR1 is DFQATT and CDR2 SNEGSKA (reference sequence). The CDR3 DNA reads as TGCAGTGCTAGTCTACAGGGGGCGGTGGGTCAGCCCCAGCATTTT. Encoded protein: CSASLQGAVGQPQHF.